This T cell receptor beta chain was sequenced for a study of blood T cell repertoires in COVID-19. Overall study: Sites across the United States, Italy and Spain contributed samples from acute and convalescent COVID-19. Nucleic acid was either cDNA or gDNA, and it came from T cells, B-cell-depleted T cells, or PBMCs.

During active infection, Seattle patients enrolled and were then monitored through disease. As originally analysed: Quantification of nucleated cells was approximated via reference gene primer amplification. Measured with immunoSEQ multiplex PCR; TCRdb has only the in-frame clones, and not every one. The V and J calls and clone size come from that table; D and trimming were worked out from the DNA. The table shows some 260,000 clones, with approximately 88% occurring only once. Germline V gene sequence: CDR1 LNHDA, CDR2 SQIVND (reference sequence). J lost 8 bases, V lost 6 bases, and 14 bases had no gene match. The CDR3 has 16 residues. Only one count was recorded for this clone.

The TCR comes from a woman in her seventies with COVID-19, enrolled during active disease. The specimen was peripheral blood. The J gene is TRBJ2-1, the V gene TRBV19; 9 nucleotides line up with TRBD1. This CDR3 is CASSPVRDRVGYEQFF. In DNA form, the CDR3 reads TGTGCCAGTAGCCCCGTCCGGGACAGGGTGGGGTATGAGCAGTTCTTC.